This is a list of T cell receptor beta chains from one sample in a study of OX40 agonist ivuxolimab in advanced cancers. Assay: immunoSEQ multiplex PCR; the TCRdb copy retains only in-frame clones and omits some. Seen here are more than 90,000 clones, about 80% observed once, and the top ten hold over 1.3%. Sequencing used CD4+ or CD8+ T cells sorted from blood, obtained in a trial of the OX40 agonist ivuxolimab. These TCRs come from an adult with an advanced solid tumor such as melanoma, head and neck, liver or kidney cancer. Both conserved end residues are part of each CDR3. D genes are given only for firm matches. Clone size is not always given. Where it is, it says once, few, many or a class for expanded clones.

-,TRBD2,TRBJ2-1,TRBV4-1,CASSQTESGGVFNEQFF,TGCGCCAGCAGCCAGACCGAGAGCGGGGGAGTCTTTAATGAGCAGTTCTTC
few,TRBD2,TRBJ2-4,TRBV30,CAWSAGISGGAKNIQYF,TGTGCCTGGAGTGCCGGTATATCGGGAGGCGCCAAAAACATTCAGTACTTC
-,-,TRBJ1-1,TRBV30,CAWSRQNTEAFF,TGTGCCTGGAGTCGTCAGAACACTGAAGCTTTCTTT
-,-,TRBJ2-1,TRBV5-4,CASSLSGGRYNEQFF,TGTGCCAGCAGCTTGTCCGGGGGCCGTTACAATGAGCAGTTCTTC
-,-,TRBJ1-5,TRBV18,CASSLSSLGNQPQHF,TGTGCCAGCTCACTAAGTAGTCTCGGCAATCAGCCCCAGCATTTT
-,-,TRBJ2-2,TRBV29-1,CSVEATGFTGELFF,TGCAGCGTTGAAGCAACAGGGTTTACCGGGGAGCTGTTTTTT
-,-,TRBJ1-4,TRBV28,CASRGSGTGNEKLFF,TGTGCCAGCAGGGGATCGGGGACGGGGAATGAAAAACTGTTTTTT
-,TRBD1,TRBJ2-7,TRBV7-9,CASSSDGTGNTLSVYEQYF,TGTGCCAGCAGCTCCGACGGGACAGGAAACACTCTAAGCGTGTACGAGCAGTACTTC
-,TRBD1,TRBJ1-5,TRBV11-2,CASSFGTGGVAPQHF,TGTGCCAGCAGCTTCGGGACAGGGGGCGTCGCGCCCCAGCATTTT
-,-,TRBJ1-4,TRBV7-8,CASSLERASGEKLFF,TGTGCCAGCAGCTTAGAAAGGGCCTCGGGAGAAAAACTGTTTTTT
-,-,TRBJ1-1,TRBV19,CASIGPDRPMNTEAFF,TGTGCCAGTATTGGTCCGGACAGACCTATGAACACTGAAGCTTTCTTT
-,-,TRBJ1-1,TRBV28,CASSLVRTEAFF,TGTGCCAGCAGTTTAGTACGGACTGAAGCTTTCTTT
once,-,TRBJ2-7,TRBV5-1,CASSLEPDGSYEQYF,TGCGCCAGCAGCTTGGAGCCGGACGGCTCCTACGAGCAGTACTTC
-,TRBD1,TRBJ2-7,TRBV7-9,CASSSQGADQTYEQYF,TGTGCCAGCAGCTCCCAGGGGGCAGACCAAACCTACGAGCAGTACTTC
-,TRBD1,TRBJ2-5,TRBV7-9,CASSQTGGWGLGETQYF,TGTGCCAGCAGCCAGACAGGGGGTTGGGGCCTCGGGGAGACCCAGTACTTC
-,-,TRBJ2-4,TRBV7-2,CASSLQRTKNIQYF,TGTGCCAGCAGCTTACAACGGACCAAAAACATTCAGTACTTC
-,TRBD2,TRBJ2-4,TRBV18,CASSHERARALAGNIQYF,TGTGCCAGCTCCCACGAACGCGCACGAGCCTTAGCGGGAAACATTCAGTACTTC
-,TRBD2,TRBJ2-5,TRBV7-2,CASSLASGGPGETQYF,TGTGCCAGCAGCTTAGCGAGCGGGGGCCCCGGAGAGACCCAGTACTTC
-,-,TRBJ1-1,TRBV28,CASTLNTEAFF,TGTGCCAGCACACTGAACACTGAAGCTTTCTTT